The 20 T cell receptor beta chains presented below share a single source sample, sequenced in a study of T cells in Graves' hyperthyroidism and ophthalmopathy. Amplified TCR beta CDR3 regions derived from RNA transcripts. During a first-round RT-PCR of the TCR CDR3, the HTBI primer set was used. TCRdb re-derived calls from the multiplex PCR reads in MiXCR, one entry per CDR3 protein. The sample consists of around 700,000 distinct CDR3 sequences, 15% to 20% of them appearing once. The sample comprised blood. The receptors derive from a woman between 50 and 59 years old with Graves' hyperthyroidism that later progressed to Graves' ophthalmopathy.

This clonotype has more than one count but fewer than ten. This chain connects TRBV24-1 to TRBJ2-7, with 8 bases fitting TRBD2. The CDR3 spans 13 residues. The germline gives CDR1 KGHDR, CDR2 SFDVKD. V dropped 7 bases and J dropped 4; count of bases not matched to a gene: 5. The CDR3 sequence: CATSASGLYEQYF. CDR3 sequence (DNA): TGTGCCACCAGCGCTAGCGGGCTATACGAGCAGTACTTC.

This clonotype was recorded a few times. The V gene is TRBV7-6, the J gene TRBJ1-5; D ambiguous. The CDR3 extends over 16 amino acids. Germline V lookup: CDR1 SGHVS, CDR2 FNYEAQ. The V gene lost 2 bases and the J gene lost 0 bases, with 11 bases spanning the gap. For the CDR3, the DNA is TGTGCCAGCAGCTTACGGCCAGACTATAGCAATCAGCCCCAGCATTTT. Encoded protein: CASSLRPDYSNQPQHF.

This clonotype appeared many times. This chain links TRBV5-1 with TRBJ1-2; D not resolved. The CDR3 spans 15 residues. Germline-derived CDR1 and CDR2 are SGHRS and YFSETQ. V was cut by 0 bases and J by 2 bases, with 11 bases left in between. The CDR3 DNA is TGCGCCAGCAGCTTGGTGGGTTGGGGAAACTATGGCTACACCTTC. This encodes CASSLVGWGNYGYTF.

As for this clonotype: The junction differs from germline at one of its ends, possibly a read error. The rearrangement uses TRBV10-2 and TRBJ1-2; unclear D gene. CDR1 is WSHSY, CDR2 SAAADI, per germline. The CDR3 is 15 amino acids. CDR3 DNA sequence: TGCACCAGCAGTGATGAGGGAACCTCTAGCTATGGCTACACCTTC. This codes for CTSSDEGTSSYGYTF.

In its sample, this clonotype was seen many times. The V call is TRBV20-1, the J call TRBJ1-5; TRBD1 matches at 7 bases. The CDR3 extends over 16 amino acids. Germline assignment: CDR1 DFQATT and CDR2 SNEGSKA (reference sequence). V lost 2 bases to trimming and J lost 3 bases; unmatched junction nucleotides: 10. CDR3 sequence (DNA): TGCAGTGCTAGATTACAGGGGAAGGGTCACAATCAGCCCCAGCATTTT. Translating it yields CSARLQGKGHNQPQHF.

This clonotype was counted many times. The J gene is TRBJ1-2, the V gene TRBV11-1; D uncertain. V lost 3 bases to trimming and J lost 8 bases, with 10 bases between them. The CDR3 contains 12 residues. CDR1 is SGHAT, CDR2 FQDESV, per germline (reference sequence). The CDR3 is CASSFLVGGYTF. CDR3 nucleotides: TGTGCCAGCAGCTTCCTGGTCGGGGGCTACACCTTC. Filled out from reference TRBV11-1 and TRBJ1-2, the complete variable domain reads EAEVAQSPRYKITEKSQAVAFWCDPISGHATLYWYRQILGQGPELLVQFQDESVVDDSQLPKDRFSAERLKGVDSTLKIQPAELGDSAMYLCASSFLVGGYTFGSGTRLTVV.

This clonotype appeared many times. The gene calls are TRBV2 and TRBJ2-3; unclear D gene. The CDR3 extends over 14 amino acids. Germline CDR1 and CDR2: SNHLY and FYNNEI. Trimming shortened V by 2 bases and J by 2 bases, and 8 bases separated the two germline ends. CDR3 bases: TGTGCCAGCAGTGAAATTATAGACACAGATACGCAGTATTTT. Translation: CASSEIIDTDTQYF.

This clonotype came up many times. The chain employs TRBV2 and TRBJ1-2, with D perhaps TRBD1 (6 bases). The CDR3 extends over 14 amino acids. CDR1 is SNHLY and CDR2 is FYNNEI in the germline V gene. V lost 7 bases and J 4 bases, leaving 16 bases between the germline ends. CDR3 protein: CASITGRPPYGYTF. The CDR3 bases are TGTGCCAGCATTACAGGGCGACCCCCCTATGGCTACACCTTC.

In this sample, this clonotype turned up many times. The genes are TRBV18 and TRBJ2-3; 7 bases map to TRBD2. Germline CDR1 and CDR2: KGHSH and LQKENI. The CDR3 loop spans 15 amino acids. Unmatched junction bases numbered 4, after V lost 2 bases and J lost 2 bases. CDR3 coding DNA: TGTGCCAGCTCACCAGATCTAGCGGCCACAGATACGCAGTATTTT. This gives the protein CASSPDLAATDTQYF.

This clonotype was detected ten times or more. The gene calls are TRBV5-1 and TRBJ1-2; 11 bases line up with TRBD1. Unmatched junction bases numbered 5, after V lost 0 bases and J lost 4 bases. Germline loops: CDR1 SGHRS, CDR2 YFSETQ. The CDR3 has 16 residues. CDR3: CASSLEGQGVIYGYTF. In DNA form, the CDR3 reads TGCGCCAGCAGCTTGGAGGGACAGGGGGTGATCTATGGCTACACCTTC.

The sample holds many counts of this clonotype. V is TRBV4-1 and J is TRBJ1-2; D gene ambiguous. The CDR3 has 15 amino acids. Trimming removed 4 bases at V and 1 base at J, with 13 bases between. The germline CDR1 and CDR2 sequences are MGHRA and YSYEKL. The CDR3 DNA reads as TGCGCCAGCAGCCGAAGGAGTCCCAATAACTATGGCTACACCTTC. This gives the protein CASSRRSPNNYGYTF.

The rearrangement uses TRBV9 and TRBJ1-2; possibly TRBD1 for D (6 bases). The CDR3 is 15 amino acids. V gave up 1 base and J gave up 4 bases, with 14 bases separating them. Per germline, CDR1 SGDLS and CDR2 YYNGEE. The CDR3 DNA reads as TGTGCCAGCAGCGTACCCGACAGGCCTTCCTATGGCTACACCTTC. This sequence encodes CASSVPDRPSYGYTF. Together with reference TRBV9 and TRBJ1-2, the CDR3 gives the full variable domain: DSGVTQTPKHLITATGQRVTLRCSPRSGDLSVYWYQQSLDQGLQFLIQYYNGEERAKGNILERFSAQQFPDLHSELNLSSLELGDSALYFCASSVPDRPSYGYTFGSGTRLTVV.

The table lists this clonotype with many counts. V gene TRBV18 combines with J gene TRBJ2-7; D is tentatively TRBD1 or TRBD2 (5 bases each). Germline assignment: CDR1 KGHSH and CDR2 LQKENI. Trimming pared 2 bases from V and 2 bases from J, leaving 16 bases between. CDR3 length: 16 amino acids. CDR3 amino acids: CASSPAAAGSAYEQYF. As DNA, the CDR3 is TGTGCCAGCTCACCAGCGGCGGCAGGGAGCGCCTACGAGCAGTACTTC.

V and J are TRBV7-8 and TRBJ1-1; maybe TRBD1 (6 bases). The V end was cut by 5 bases, the J end by 5 bases, with 15 bases between. Germline loops: CDR1 SGHVS, CDR2 FQNEAQ. The CDR3 loop spans 14 amino acids. CDR3 nucleotide sequence: TGTGCCAGCAGCCCACGACAGGATGGTACTGAAGCTTTCTTT. Protein product: CASSPRQDGTEAFF.

This clonotype was recorded a few times. The V gene is TRBV5-5, the J gene TRBJ2-2; 8 positions match TRBD1. Germline CDR1 reads SGHKS; CDR2 reads YYEKEE (reference sequence). The CDR3 length is 16 residues. V was clipped by 6 bases and J by 5 bases; unmatched bases: 12. The CDR3 loop reads CASNSWLQGATGELFF. CDR3 coding DNA: TGTGCCAGCAACTCTTGGTTGCAGGGGGCGACCGGGGAGCTGTTTTTT.

This clonotype was observed at least ten times. The chain couples TRBV9 to TRBJ2-5; D might be TRBD1 (6 bases). In germline, CDR1 is SGDLS, CDR2 YYNGEE. V lost 2 bases to trimming and J lost 5 bases, with 13 bases between them. The CDR3 spans 14 residues. CDR3 sequence reads: CASSVGGPRETQYF. Written as DNA, the CDR3 is TGTGCCAGCAGCGTTGGGGGCCCGAGGGAGACCCAGTACTTC.

This clonotype was found many times. This chain links TRBV6-2 or TRBV6-3 with TRBJ1-5; a possible D gene is TRBD1 (5 bases). The CDR3 totals 14 residues. Germline CDR1 MNHEY, CDR2 SVGEGT. CDR3 loop: CAVCGGYPDQPQHF. CDR3 nucleotides: TGTGCAGTTTGCGGGGGTTATCCGGATCAGCCCCAGCATTTT.

Only a few counts were recorded for this clonotype. V is TRBV4-1 and J is TRBJ2-1, with 14 bases matching TRBD2. V dropped 4 bases and J dropped 7; count of bases not matched to a gene: 6. The V gene's germline CDR1 is MGHRA and CDR2 YSYEKL. This CDR3 region has 16 residues. The CDR3 DNA follows: TGCGCCAGCAGCCGGAGGGGACTAGCGGGGGAAAATGAGCAGTTCTTC. Amino acids: CASSRRGLAGENEQFF.

This clonotype has a handful of counts. This sequence joins TRBV4-1 and TRBJ1-6, with 7 bases matching TRBD1. V shed 4 bases, J shed 4 bases, and the junction held 7 bases outside the gene matches. Germline V gene sequence: CDR1 MGHRA, CDR2 YSYEKL. The CDR3 sequence is 16 residues long. For the CDR3, the DNA is TGCGCCAGCAGCCGATTCCCGGGACAGTATAATTCACCCCTCCACTTT. It specifies CASSRFPGQYNSPLHF.

This clonotype was seen only a few times. The V and J genes are TRBV18 and TRBJ2-5; D may be TRBD1 or TRBD2 (5 bases each). The CDR3 totals 16 residues. V was clipped by 0 bases and J by 1 base, with 12 bases between them. Germline values: CDR1 KGHSH, CDR2 LQKENI. Here the CDR3 reads CASSPPGTPPQETQYF. The CDR3 nucleotides are TGTGCCAGCTCACCACCCGGGACGCCTCCCCAAGAGACCCAGTACTTC.